The 14 T cell receptor beta chains presented below share a single source sample, sequenced in a study of shared clonotypes between healthy human individuals. Using immunoSEQ multiplex PCR, the repertoire was profiled, and TCRdb retains in-frame clones only, with some absent. The data show around 1.6 million clones, approximately 98% seen once. The sequencing sample was made of naive CD4+ T cells sorted from blood. Subset noted: CD45RA+ positively selected. The source of these receptors is a man aged 25 to 45 in good health.

Worth noting for this clone: This sample also contains other DNA sequences that code for the same CDR3. This chain links TRBV2 with TRBJ1-4; 8 bases match TRBD1. This CDR3 region has 12 residues. From germline, CDR1 is SNHLY and CDR2 FYNNEI. Unmatched junction bases numbered 4, after V lost 6 bases and J lost 10 bases. CDR3 DNA: TGTGCCAGCAGCGACAGGGGTGGAAAACTGTTTTTT. This translates into CASSDRGGKLFF.

The chain recombines TRBV9 with TRBJ1-1; 11 nucleotides line up with TRBD1. The V segment lost 4 bases and the J segment 5 bases; nucleotides outside the gene matches: 4. Germline-derived CDR1 and CDR2 are SGDLS and YYNGEE. The CDR3 contains 14 residues. CDR3 sequence: CASSIGTGGTEAFF. Here the CDR3 DNA reads TGTGCCAGCAGCATCGGGACAGGGGGGACTGAAGCTTTCTTT.

The J gene is TRBJ2-7, the V gene TRBV10-2, with D possibly TRBD1 on 6 matching bases. CDR3 length: 16 residues. The germline V gene encodes CDR1 WSHSY and CDR2 SAAADI. The germline V and J ends were trimmed by 10 bases and 2 bases, with 24 bases remaining between them. The CDR3 loop reads CAILSGTTEPPYEQYF. CDR3 bases: TGCGCCATCCTATCCGGGACAACTGAGCCTCCCTACGAGCAGTACTTC.

This clone was picked up one time. The chain employs TRBV4-3 and TRBJ2-7; 12 positions match TRBD2. V was clipped by 4 bases and J by 4 bases; unmatched bases: 8. Germline V gene sequence: CDR1 LGHNA, CDR2 YSLEER. There are 16 residues in the CDR3. The CDR3 bases are TGCGCCAGCAGCCCTGGGACTAGCGGGCCTCTTTACGAGCAGTACTTC. Its translation is CASSPGTSGPLYEQYF.

V and J are TRBV6-5 and TRBJ2-5; 10 bases map to TRBD1. This CDR3 region has 15 residues. Looked up from germline, CDR1 is MNHEY and CDR2 is SVGAGI. J lost 5 bases, V lost 2 bases, and 5 bases had no gene match. The CDR3 loop reads CASSYTRTGGETQYF. CDR3 DNA: TGTGCCAGCAGTTACACGCGGACAGGGGGGGAGACCCAGTACTTC.

The chain uses TRBV28 and TRBJ2-7; tentative D call: TRBD1 (5 bases). This CDR3 contains 11 residues. Trimming took 7 bases from V and 5 from J, leaving 9 bases between them. Germline V gene data show CDR1 as MDHEN and CDR2 as SYDVKM. The CDR3 nucleotides read TGTGCCAGCACCGCAGGGAACGAGCAGTACTTC. Amino acid sequence: CASTAGNEQYF.

The rearrangement links TRBV6-1 to TRBJ1-2; TRBD1 matches 7 bases. Germline CDR1 reads MNHNS; CDR2 reads SASEGT. The CDR3 has 17 amino acids. Trimming removed 2 bases from V and 0 bases from J; junction bases left unmatched: 9. CDR3 nucleotide sequence: TGTGCCAGCAGTGAACGGCGACAGGGTCGTACTAACTATGGCTACACCTTC. Its protein is CASSERRQGRTNYGYTF.

The chain carries TRBV15 and TRBJ1-5; unclear D gene. The CDR3 runs 13 residues. Germline V gives CDR1 LNHNV, CDR2 YYDKDF (reference sequence). V lost 4 bases and J lost 4, with 8 bases in between. CDR3 amino acids: CATSNPRNQPQHF. CDR3 sequence (DNA): TGTGCCACCAGCAACCCGAGGAATCAGCCCCAGCATTTT. The full variable domain, with the rest looked up from reference TRBV15 and TRBJ1-5, is DAMVIQNPRYQVTQFGKPVTLSCSQTLNHNVMYWYQQKSSQAPKLLFHYYDKDFNNEADTPDNFQSRRPNTSFCFLDIRSPGLGDTAMYLCATSNPRNQPQHFGDGTRLSIL.

This CDR3 reads CASSRNVATGANVLTF. CDR3 bases: TGTGCCAGCTCACGAAACGTGGCGACTGGGGCCAACGTCCTGACTTTC. The V and J genes are TRBV18 and TRBJ2-6; D remains ambiguous. Germline CDR1 is KGHSH and CDR2 is LQKENI. V was clipped by 4 bases and J by 2 bases, with 12 bases between them. The CDR3 totals 16 residues. The full variable domain, rest sourced from reference TRBV18 and TRBJ2-6, is NAGVMQNPRHLVRRRGQEARLRCSPMKGHSHVYWYRQLPEEGLKFMVYLQKENIIDESGMPKERFSAEFPKEGPSILRIQQVVRGDSAAYFCASSRNVATGANVLTFGAGSRLTVL.

This chain's CDR3 is CAIGGTLSGNTIYF. The DNA for the CDR3 is TGTGCCATCGGGGGGACACTCTCTGGAAACACCATATATTTT. J is TRBJ1-3 and V is TRBV10-3, with D perhaps TRBD1 (6 bases). From germline, CDR1 is ENHRY and CDR2 SYGVKD. V was shortened by 8 bases and J by 0 bases, with 11 bases between the two germline ends. CDR3 length: 14 residues.

This chain connects TRBV5-5 to TRBJ1-5; D is uncertain. Germline values: CDR1 SGHKS, CDR2 YYEKEE (reference sequence). The CDR3 loop spans 15 amino acids. With 0 bases removed from V and 0 bases from J, the gap between germline ends came to 7 bases. The CDR3 sequence: CASSLGQHSNQPQHF. The CDR3 nucleotides are TGTGCCAGCAGCTTGGGACAACATAGCAATCAGCCCCAGCATTTT.

The V and J genes are TRBV7-2 and TRBJ2-5; 14 bases line up with TRBD2. J gave up 5 bases and V 3 bases, and 8 bases lay outside the gene matches. The germline CDR1 and CDR2 sequences are SGHTA and FQGNSA. The length of the CDR3 is 17 residues. CDR3 sequence (DNA): TGTGCCAGCAGCTTCTTCGGGACTAGCGGGAGTGGGGAGACCCAGTACTTC. This sequence encodes CASSFFGTSGSGETQYF.

The chain uses TRBV7-2 and TRBJ2-1; D remains ambiguous. The CDR3 length is 14 residues. Deletions cut 3 bases from V and 0 bases from J, with 6 bases between. Germline V gene data show CDR1 as SGHTA and CDR2 as FQGNSA. The CDR3 sequence: CASSFSNSYNEQFF. The CDR3 nucleotides are TGTGCCAGCAGCTTTAGCAACTCCTACAATGAGCAGTTCTTC.

Remarks on this clone: Distinct nucleotide sequences in the sample also encode this CDR3. The chain is built from TRBV9 and TRBJ2-5, with TRBD2 as a possible D gene (5 bases). V was shortened by 2 bases and J by 2 bases, with 7 bases between the two germline ends. This CDR3 contains 13 residues. Germline CDR1 is SGDLS and CDR2 is YYNGEE. The CDR3 DNA reads as TGTGCCAGCAGCGTGGACTTACAAGAGACCCAGTACTTC. Its translation is CASSVDLQETQYF.